A selection of T cell receptor beta chains follows, all from one sample in a study of CD4 T cells in relation to SARS-CoV-2 and coronaviruses. Repertoires were generated with immunoSEQ multiplex PCR, while TCRdb's copy carries only in-frame clones and drops some. The repertoire holds some 43,000 clones, with around 80% as singletons. Antigens of these TCRs are unknown. The sample consisted of naive CD4+ T cells from PBMCs, cultured in vitro. The receptors were gathered from an adult with COVID-19. Each CDR3 is given with its conserved first and last residue. A row's size may be missing; if present it is once, few, many or a size class.

abundance | v_gene | CDR3aa
few | TRBV5-6 | CASSWGLAGGPNEQYF
NA | TRBV9 | CASSVVSGRGETQYF
NA | TRBV7-3 | CASSPGGRGNNEQFF
few | TRBV7-9 | CASSLDGGSSGELFF
NA | TRBV28 | CASSFARLAETAYEQYF
NA | TRBV5-1 | CASHLGYEQFF
NA | TRBV9 | CASSDRGGYEQYF
NA | TRBV19 | CASREGGNYGYTF
NA | TRBV7-2 | CASSLDLVAGNEQYF
NA | TRBV7-3 | CASSVGSLAGVTQYF
NA | TRBV3-1/TRBV3-2 | CASSQERGETQYF
NA | TRBV5-6 | CASSPDKGYEQYF
NA | TRBV2 | CASDRSGYQETQYF
once | TRBV21-1 | CASSKQGTGGHQPQHF
NA | TRBV19 | CASIRQGNTEAFF
NA | TRBV7-2 | CASSLGGTRPNEQFF